The entry below describes one T cell receptor (beta chain). Its antigen is not identified. The trim removed 2 bases at V and 9 bases at J, leaving 3 bases unmatched. Germline lookup yields CDR1 SEHNR and CDR2 FQNEAQ (reference sequence). The CDR3 covers 13 residues. The sample comes from a study of Graves' ophthalmopathy and Graves' hyperthyroidism. Study-level information: No progression to ophthalmopathy over 18 months defined stable hyperthyroidism.

RNA transcripts yielded amplified TCR beta CDR3 regions. HTBI primers served in a first-round RT-PCR, which a second-round multiplex PCR followed. TCRdb re-called the multiplex PCR reads through MiXCR, storing one row per CDR3 protein. The sample lists around 1,000,000 distinct CDR3 sequences; about two fifths were seen once. The diagnostic workup employed clinical symptoms, serum thyroxine, TRAb, thyroid ultrasound and orbital computed tomography. Study-wide results and limits: Built on 13 signatures, a model told ophthalmopathy apart from stable hyperthyroidism with 85% to 90% sensitivity and around 80% specificity. In blood appeared most of the expanded thyroid clonotypes whose frequency exceeded 0.001.

V gene TRBV7-9 combines with J gene TRBJ2-7; 11 bases fit TRBD2. Material for sequencing was peripheral blood or thyroid tissue (not recorded which). This clonotype originated in an adult man with Graves' hyperthyroidism. The CDR3 loop is CASSLLAGGVQYF. CDR3 in DNA: TGTGCCAGCAGCTTACTAGCGGGAGGAGTGCAGTACTTC.